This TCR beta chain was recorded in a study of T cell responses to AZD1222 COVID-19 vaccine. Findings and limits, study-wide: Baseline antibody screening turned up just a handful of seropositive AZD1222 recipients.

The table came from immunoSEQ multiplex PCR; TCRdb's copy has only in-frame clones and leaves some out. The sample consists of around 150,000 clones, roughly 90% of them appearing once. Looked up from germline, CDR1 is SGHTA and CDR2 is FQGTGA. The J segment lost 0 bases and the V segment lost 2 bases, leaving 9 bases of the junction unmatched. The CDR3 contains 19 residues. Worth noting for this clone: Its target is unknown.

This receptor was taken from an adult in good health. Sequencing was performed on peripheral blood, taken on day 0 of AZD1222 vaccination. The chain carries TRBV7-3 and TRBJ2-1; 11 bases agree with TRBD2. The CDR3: CASSLWASGGTNSYNEQFF. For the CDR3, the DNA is TGTGCCAGCAGCTTATGGGCTAGCGGGGGGACCAACTCCTACAATGAGCAGTTCTTC.